This T cell receptor beta chain came from a study of blood T cell repertoires in COVID-19 (dated by TCRdb to 2018 to 2020). Turning to the overall study: Samples from collaborators originated in the United States, Italy and Spain and spanned both the acute and convalescent phases of COVID-19. The material from the prospective study consisted of cDNA or gDNA derived from T cells, B-cell-depleted T cells, or PBMCs. The dataset comprised deeply sampled blood TCRbeta repertoires from subjects exposed to, actively infected with, or recovered from COVID-19. The repertoires were released in a freely available public database intended as a resource for research on the immune response to SARS-CoV-2. Samples were obtained from the ongoing ImmuneRACE study (first 160 participants) and from over a thousand subjects provided by 6 global collaborators. Sample metadata almost always included a de-identified subject ID, COVID-19 status, age in years and sex. Where HLA class I and class II types were available, the types were taken from metadata supplied by the sample provider, not from assay-based typing.

About this clone itself: Which antigen it targets is not known. There are no base qualities to consult, and no much larger clone falls within one base.

Inclusive of the bounding cysteine and phenylalanine, the CDR3 is 15 residues long. CDR3 DNA is the only sequence kept; it has 45 bases, read in frame from the first base. Trimming costs V 3 bases and J 5 bases, and their ends lie 15 bases apart. The germline V gene gives CDR1 as KGHDR and CDR2 as SFDVKD. What the authors observed across the whole study: Clinical and demographic metadata were provided uncurated, with the amount varying by source and participant.

TCRbeta CDR3 regions were amplified from genomic DNA using the immunoSEQ Assay, a bias-controlled multiplex PCR. The paper's data handling went like this. Nucleated cell counts per sample were estimated from amplification of reference gene primers within the assay. Sequence reads were collapsed and filtered to measure the absolute abundance of every unique TCRbeta CDR3 rearrangement. For each sample, productive Simpson clonality was calculated as the square root of Simpson's diversity index over productive rearrangements. Not all clones reach the TCRdb copy of this immuneACCESS table, which keeps in-frame sequences only. Checked studies attribute under half of the gap to unresolved V genes and leave the rest unexplained. V and J calls and clone size are those listed in that table; D and trimming were worked out from the DNA. The sample has some 110,000 clones on record, 80% to 85% of them singletons. The ten largest make up roughly 14% of the sample.

Whole blood was collected in K2EDTA tubes by collaborating institutions according to the institutions' own protocols. Collaborator samples were shipped for TCRbeta analysis as frozen whole blood, isolated PBMCs, or DNA extracted from either sample type. Rearrangement joined TRBV24-1 to TRBJ2-5; TRBD2 might be the D gene, on 5 matching bases. Material for sequencing was peripheral blood. The sequence derives from a woman older than 75 with acute or convalescent COVID-19. The CDR3 region has the sequence CATSDPRRTRETQYF. The base sequence is TGTGCCACCAGTGATCCCCGAAGGACTCGGGAGACCCAGTACTTC.